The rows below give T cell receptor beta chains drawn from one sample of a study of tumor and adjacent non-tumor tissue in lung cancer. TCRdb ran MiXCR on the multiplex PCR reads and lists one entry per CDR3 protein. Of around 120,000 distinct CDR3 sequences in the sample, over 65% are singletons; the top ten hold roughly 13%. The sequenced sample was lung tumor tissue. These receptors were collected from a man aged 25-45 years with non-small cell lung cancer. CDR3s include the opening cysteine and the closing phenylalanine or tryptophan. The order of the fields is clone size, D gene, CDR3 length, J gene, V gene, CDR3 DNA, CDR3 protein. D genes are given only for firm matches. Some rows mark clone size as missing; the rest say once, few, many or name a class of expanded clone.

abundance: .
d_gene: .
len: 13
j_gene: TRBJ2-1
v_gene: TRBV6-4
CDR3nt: TGTACCAGCAATGAGGGGGATTACAATGAACAGTTCTTC
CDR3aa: CTSNEGDYNEQFF

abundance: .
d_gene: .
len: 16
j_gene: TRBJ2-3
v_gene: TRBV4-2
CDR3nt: TGTGCCAGCAGCCAAGTCGGCGGGGCGCGACCAGATATACAGTATTTT
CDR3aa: CASSQVGGARPDIQYF

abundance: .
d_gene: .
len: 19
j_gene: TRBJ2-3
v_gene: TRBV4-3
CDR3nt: TGCGCCAGCAGCCAAGAGTCTGTAGGGAGATCTACGGGCACAGATACGCAGTATTTT
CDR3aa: CASSQESVGRSTGTDTQYF

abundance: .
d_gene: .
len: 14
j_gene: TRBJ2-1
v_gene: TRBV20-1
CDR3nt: TGCAGTGCCAGGAATGCCGGGGAACACAATGAGCAGTTATTC
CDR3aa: CSARNAGEHNEQLF

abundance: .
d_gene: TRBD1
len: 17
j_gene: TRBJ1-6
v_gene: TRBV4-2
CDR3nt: TGTGCCAGCAGCCAAGATGGGACAGGGGCTTGGAATTCACCCCTCCAATTT
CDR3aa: CASSQDGTGAWNSPLQF

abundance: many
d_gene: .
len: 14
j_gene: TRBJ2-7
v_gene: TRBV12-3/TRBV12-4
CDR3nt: TGTGCCAGCAGTCCCCAGGACGGAGCCTACGAGCAGTACTTC
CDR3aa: CASSPQDGAYEQYF

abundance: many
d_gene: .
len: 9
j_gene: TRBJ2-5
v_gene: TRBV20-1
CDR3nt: TGCAGTGCTAAGGAGACCCAGTACTTC
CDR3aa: CSAKETQYF

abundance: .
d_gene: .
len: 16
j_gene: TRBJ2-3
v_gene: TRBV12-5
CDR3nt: TGTGCTAGTGTCCCAGCGGGCCGATACGTCACAGATACGCAGTATTTT
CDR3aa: CASVPAGRYVTDTQYF

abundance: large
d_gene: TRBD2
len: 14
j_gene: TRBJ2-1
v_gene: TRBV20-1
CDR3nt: TGCAGTGCCCGACTAGCGGGAGGGCACAATGAGCAGTTCTTC
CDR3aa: CSARLAGGHNEQFF

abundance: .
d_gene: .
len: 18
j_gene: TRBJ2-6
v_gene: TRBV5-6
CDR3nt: TGTGCCAGTAGCCCATTGACAGGACAGAGCTCTGGGACCAACGTCCTGACTTTC
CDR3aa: CASSPLTGQSSGTNVLTF

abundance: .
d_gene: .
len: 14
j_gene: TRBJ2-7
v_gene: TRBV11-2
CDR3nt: TGTGCCAGCAGCTTAAACAGCTATGCCTACGAGCAGTATTTC
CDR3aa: CASSLNSYAYEQYF

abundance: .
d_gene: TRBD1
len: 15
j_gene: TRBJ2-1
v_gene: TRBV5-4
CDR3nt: TGTGCCAGCAGCTTGGCCGGGACAGTTTACAATGTGCAGTTCTTC
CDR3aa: CASSLAGTVYNVQFF

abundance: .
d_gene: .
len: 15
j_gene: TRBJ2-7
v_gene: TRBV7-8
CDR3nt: TGTGCCAGCAGTTTAGATGGCTACTATTCCTACGAACAGTACTTC
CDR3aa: CASSLDGYYSYEQYF

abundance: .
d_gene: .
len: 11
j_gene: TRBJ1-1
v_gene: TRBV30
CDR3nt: TGTGCCTGGACAGGGAACATTGAAGCTATCTTT
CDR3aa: CAWTGNIEAIF

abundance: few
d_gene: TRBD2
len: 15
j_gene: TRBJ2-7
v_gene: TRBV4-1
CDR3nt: TGCGCCAGCAGCCAAGATCCCTCTAGCGGGTACGAGCAGTACTTC
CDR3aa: CASSQDPSSGYEQYF

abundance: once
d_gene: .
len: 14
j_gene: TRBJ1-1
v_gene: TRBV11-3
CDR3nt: TGTGCCAGCGACTCGGGGCCCCAACGGTCTGAAGCTTTCTTT
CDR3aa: CASDSGPQRSEAFF

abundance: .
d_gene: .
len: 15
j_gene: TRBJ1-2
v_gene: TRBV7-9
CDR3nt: TGTGCCAGCAGCCCGCTATACACCAGCCGGGAGGGCTACACCTTC
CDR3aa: CASSPLYTSREGYTF

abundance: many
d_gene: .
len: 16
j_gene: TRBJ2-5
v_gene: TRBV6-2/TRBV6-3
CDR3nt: TGTGCCAGCAGTTACTCGACCCCCCTTGGGGGAGAGACCCAGTACTTC
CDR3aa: CASSYSTPLGGETQYF

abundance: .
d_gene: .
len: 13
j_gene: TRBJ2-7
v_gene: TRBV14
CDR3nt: TGTGCCAGCAGCCAATCGGGCTCCTACGAGCAGTACTTC
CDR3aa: CASSQSGSYEQYF

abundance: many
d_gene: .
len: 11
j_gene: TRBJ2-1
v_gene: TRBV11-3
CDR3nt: TGTGCCAGCAGCTTAGCCTATGAGCAGTTCTTC
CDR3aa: CASSLAYEQFF

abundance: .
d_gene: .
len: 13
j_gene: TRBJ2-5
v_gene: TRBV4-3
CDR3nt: TGCGCCAGCAGCCAGGACCTCCAAGGGACCCAATACTTC
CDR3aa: CASSQDLQGTQYF

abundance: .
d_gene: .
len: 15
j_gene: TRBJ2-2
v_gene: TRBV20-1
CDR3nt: TGCAGTGCGCGGATAGCGAGAGCGAACACCGGGAAGCTGTTTTTT
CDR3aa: CSARIARANTGKLFF

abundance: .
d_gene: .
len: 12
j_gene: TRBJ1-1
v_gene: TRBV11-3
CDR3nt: TGTGCCAGCAGCCGCTGTGACAGTGAAGCTTTCTTT
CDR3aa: CASSRCDSEAFF

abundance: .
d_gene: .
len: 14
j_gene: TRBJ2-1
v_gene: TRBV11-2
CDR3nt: TGTGCCAGCAGCCTCCGTGATTGGGACGATGAGCGGTACTTC
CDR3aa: CASSLRDWDDERYF

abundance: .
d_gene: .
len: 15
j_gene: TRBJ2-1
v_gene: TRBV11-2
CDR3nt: TGTGCCAGCAGCTATAGCGTCCCCTCATACAATGAGCAGTTCTTC
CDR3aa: CASSYSVPSYNEQFF

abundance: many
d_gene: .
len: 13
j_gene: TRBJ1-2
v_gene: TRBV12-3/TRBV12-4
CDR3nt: TGTGCCAGCAGTTTAGAGGGATCCTATGGCTACACCTTC
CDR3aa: CASSLEGSYGYTF

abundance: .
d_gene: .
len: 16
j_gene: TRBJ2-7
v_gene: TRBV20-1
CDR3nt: TGCGGTGCTAGTGGCGGAGGGGGGGTCATTGCCTACGAGCACTACTTC
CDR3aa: CGASGGGGVIAYEHYF

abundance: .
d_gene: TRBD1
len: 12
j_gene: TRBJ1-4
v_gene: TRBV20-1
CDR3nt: TGCAGTAGTAGGGGACAGGGGAGGAGTCCGCGATTT
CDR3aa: CSSRGQGRSPRF

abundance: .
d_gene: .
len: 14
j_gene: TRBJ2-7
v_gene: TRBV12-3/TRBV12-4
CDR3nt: TGTGCCAGCAGTTTCATCCCCATTGGCGGCGAGCAGTACTTC
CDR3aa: CASSFIPIGGEQYF

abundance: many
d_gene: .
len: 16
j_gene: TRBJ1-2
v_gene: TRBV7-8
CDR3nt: TGTGCCAGCAGCCCTACCGGACAGACTACTAACTATGGCTACACCTTC
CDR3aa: CASSPTGQTTNYGYTF

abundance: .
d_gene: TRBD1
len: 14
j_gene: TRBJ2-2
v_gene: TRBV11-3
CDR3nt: TGTGCCAGCAGGACTGGACAGGACACCGGGGAGCTGTTTTTT
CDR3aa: CASRTGQDTGELFF

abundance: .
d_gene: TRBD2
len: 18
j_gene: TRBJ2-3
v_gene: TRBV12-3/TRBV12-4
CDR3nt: TGTGCCAGCAGTTGGGGACTACCGGGAGGGCCAGGTCTGAGTACGCAGTATTTT
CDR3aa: CASSWGLPGGPGLSTQYF

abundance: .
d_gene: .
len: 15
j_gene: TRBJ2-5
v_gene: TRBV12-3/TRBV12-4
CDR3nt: TGTGCCAGCAGTTTTTGGGCAGGGAGGAAAGAGACCCAGTACTTC
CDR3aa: CASSFWAGRKETQYF

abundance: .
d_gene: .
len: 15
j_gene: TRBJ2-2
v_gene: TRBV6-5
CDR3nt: TGTGCCAGCAGTTTCGATACTTGCGGGATACAGGAGCTGTTTTTT
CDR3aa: CASSFDTCGIQELFF

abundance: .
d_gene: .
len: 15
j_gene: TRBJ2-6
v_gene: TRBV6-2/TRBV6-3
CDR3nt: TGTTCCAGCAGTCCCAAGGGGCCTGGGACCAACGTCCTGACTTTC
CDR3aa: CSSSPKGPGTNVLTF

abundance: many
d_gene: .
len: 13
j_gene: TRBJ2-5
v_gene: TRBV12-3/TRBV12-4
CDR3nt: TGTGCCAGCAGTTTATCTAGCCAAGAGACCCAGTACTTC
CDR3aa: CASSLSSQETQYF

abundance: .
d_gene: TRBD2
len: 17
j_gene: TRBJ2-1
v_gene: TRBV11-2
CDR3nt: TGTGCCAGCAGCCCTCAACTAGCGGGAATTTCCTACAATGAGCAGTTCTTC
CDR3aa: CASSPQLAGISYNEQFF

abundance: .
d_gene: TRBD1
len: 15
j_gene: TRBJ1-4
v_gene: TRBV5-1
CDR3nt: TGCACCAGCAGCTTCACAGGGGCTTTTAATGAAAAACTGTTTTTT
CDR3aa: CTSSFTGAFNEKLFF

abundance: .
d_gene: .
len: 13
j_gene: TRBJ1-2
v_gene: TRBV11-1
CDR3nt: TGTACCAGTAGCTTCCGGGGGTATGATGGCTACACCTTC
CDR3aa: CTSSFRGYDGYTF

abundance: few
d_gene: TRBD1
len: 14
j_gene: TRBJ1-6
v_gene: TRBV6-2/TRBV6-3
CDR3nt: TGTGCCAGCAGACCAGGGGGGTGGAATTCACCCCTCCACTTT
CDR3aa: CASRPGGWNSPLHF

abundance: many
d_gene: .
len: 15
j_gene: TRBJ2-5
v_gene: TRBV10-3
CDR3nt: TGTGCCATCAGTGACGGGCAGGCCCCCCAAGAGACCCAGTACTTC
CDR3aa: CAISDGQAPQETQYF

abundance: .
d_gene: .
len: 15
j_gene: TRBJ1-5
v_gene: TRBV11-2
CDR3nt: TGTGCCAGCAGCCCACACGGGGTTGGCAATCAGCCCCAGCATTTT
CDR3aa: CASSPHGVGNQPQHF

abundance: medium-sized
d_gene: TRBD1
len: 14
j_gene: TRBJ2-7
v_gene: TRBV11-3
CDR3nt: TGTGCCAGCAGCTCGGGACAGGGAGCCTACGAGCAGTACTTC
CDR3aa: CASSSGQGAYEQYF

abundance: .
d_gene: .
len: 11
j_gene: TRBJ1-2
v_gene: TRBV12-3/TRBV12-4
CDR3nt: TGTGCCAGCAGTGTGAGGACTGGCTACACTTTC
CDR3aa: CASSVRTGYTF

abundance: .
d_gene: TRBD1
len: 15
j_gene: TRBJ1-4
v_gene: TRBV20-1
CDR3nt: TGCAGTGCTAGAGTTGTAACAGGGGGCCGAGAAAAGCTGTTTTTT
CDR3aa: CSARVVTGGREKLFF

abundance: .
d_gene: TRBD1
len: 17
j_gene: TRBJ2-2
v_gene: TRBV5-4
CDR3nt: TGTGCCAGCAGCCCGGCTGGGGCCCACGGATGCACAGGGGAACTGTTTTTT
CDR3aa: CASSPAGAHGCTGELFF

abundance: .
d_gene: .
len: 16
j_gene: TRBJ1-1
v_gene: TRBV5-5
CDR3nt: TGTGCCAGCAGCTTGGAGGCAGGGGTTATGAACACAGAAGCTTTCTTT
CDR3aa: CASSLEAGVMNTEAFF

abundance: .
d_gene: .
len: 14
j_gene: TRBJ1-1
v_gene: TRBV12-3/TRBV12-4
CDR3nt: TGTGCCAGCGGTTCTGGACCGGGAATGACTGAATCTTTCTTT
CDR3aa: CASGSGPGMTESFF

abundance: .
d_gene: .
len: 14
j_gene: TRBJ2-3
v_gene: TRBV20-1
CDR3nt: TGCAGTGCAAACCCGGGACGCCTCACAGATACGCACTATTTC
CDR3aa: CSANPGRLTDTHYF

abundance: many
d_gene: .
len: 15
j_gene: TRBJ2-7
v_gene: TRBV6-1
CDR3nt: TGTGCCAGCAGTCCCCGGGACACAGGGTCCTACGAGCAGTACTTC
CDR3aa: CASSPRDTGSYEQYF